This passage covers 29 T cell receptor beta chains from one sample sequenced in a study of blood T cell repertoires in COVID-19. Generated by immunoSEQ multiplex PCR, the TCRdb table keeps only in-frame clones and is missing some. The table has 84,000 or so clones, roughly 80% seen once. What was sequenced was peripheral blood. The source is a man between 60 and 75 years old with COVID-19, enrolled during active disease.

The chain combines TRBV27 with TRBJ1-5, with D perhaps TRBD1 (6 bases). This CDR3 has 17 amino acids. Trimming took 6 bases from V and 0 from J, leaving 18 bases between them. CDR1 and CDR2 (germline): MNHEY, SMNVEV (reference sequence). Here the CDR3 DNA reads TGTGCCAGCAGCAATAAAACATACAGGGATAGCAATCAGCCCCAGCATTTT. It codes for CASSNKTYRDSNQPQHF.

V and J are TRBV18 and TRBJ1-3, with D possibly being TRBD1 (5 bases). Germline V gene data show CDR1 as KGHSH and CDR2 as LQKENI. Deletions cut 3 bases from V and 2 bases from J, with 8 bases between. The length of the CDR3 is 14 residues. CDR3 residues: CASSPGGTGNTIYF. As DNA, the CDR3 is TGTGCCAGCTCACCGGGGGGAACTGGAAACACCATATATTTT. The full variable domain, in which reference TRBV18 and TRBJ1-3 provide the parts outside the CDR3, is NAGVMQNPRHLVRRRGQEARLRCSPMKGHSHVYWYRQLPEEGLKFMVYLQKENIIDESGMPKERFSAEFPKEGPSILRIQQVVRGDSAAYFCASSPGGTGNTIYFGEGSWLTVV.

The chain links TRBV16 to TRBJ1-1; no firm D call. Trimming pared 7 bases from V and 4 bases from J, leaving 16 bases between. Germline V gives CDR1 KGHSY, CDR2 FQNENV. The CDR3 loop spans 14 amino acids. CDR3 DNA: TGTGCCAGCAAATCCGGCGTTGAGGGCACTGAAGCTTTCTTT. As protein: CASKSGVEGTEAFF.

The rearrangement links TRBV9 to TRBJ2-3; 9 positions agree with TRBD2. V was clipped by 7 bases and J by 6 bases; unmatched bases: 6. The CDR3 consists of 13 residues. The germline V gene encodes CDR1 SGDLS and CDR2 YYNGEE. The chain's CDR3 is CASGGGGADTQYF. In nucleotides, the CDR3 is TGTGCCAGCGGCGGCGGGGGGGCGGATACGCAGTATTTT.

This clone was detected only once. The CDR3 sequence: CASSQLTGGPYGYTF. Written as DNA, the CDR3 is TGTGCCAGCAGCCAATTAACAGGGGGCCCGTATGGCTACACCTTC. The chain couples TRBV3-1 (or the pseudogene TRBV3-2) to TRBJ1-2; TRBD1 matches 9 bases. This CDR3 is 15 amino acids long. V shed 2 bases, J shed 5 bases, and the junction held 6 bases outside the gene matches. Germline V gives CDR1 LGHDT, CDR2 YNNKEL (reference sequence).

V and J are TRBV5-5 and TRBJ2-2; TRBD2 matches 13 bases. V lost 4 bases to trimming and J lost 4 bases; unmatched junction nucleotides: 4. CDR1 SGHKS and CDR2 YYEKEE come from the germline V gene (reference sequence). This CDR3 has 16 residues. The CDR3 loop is CASSTTSGGSTGELFF. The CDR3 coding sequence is TGTGCCAGCAGCACGACTAGCGGGGGGAGCACCGGGGAGCTGTTTTTT.

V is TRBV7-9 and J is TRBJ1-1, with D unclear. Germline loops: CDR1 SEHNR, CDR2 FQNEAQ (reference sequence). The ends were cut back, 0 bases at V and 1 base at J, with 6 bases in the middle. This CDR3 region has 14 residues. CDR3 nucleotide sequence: TGTGCCAGCAGCTTAGCTGGAGGGAACACTGAAGCTTTCTTT. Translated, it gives CASSLAGGNTEAFF.

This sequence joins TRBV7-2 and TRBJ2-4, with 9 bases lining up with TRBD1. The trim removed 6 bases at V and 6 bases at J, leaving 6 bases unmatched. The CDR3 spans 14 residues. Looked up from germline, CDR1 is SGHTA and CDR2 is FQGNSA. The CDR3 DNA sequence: TGTGCCAGCAGGACAGGGGGGACCGGAAACATTCAGTACTTC. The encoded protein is CASRTGGTGNIQYF.

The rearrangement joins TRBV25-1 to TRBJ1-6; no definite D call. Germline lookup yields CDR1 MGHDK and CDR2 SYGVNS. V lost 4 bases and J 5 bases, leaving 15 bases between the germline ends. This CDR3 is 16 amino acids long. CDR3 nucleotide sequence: TGTGCCAGCAGTGCACCAGGAACCGGCGATAATTCACCCCTCCACTTT. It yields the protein CASSAPGTGDNSPLHF.

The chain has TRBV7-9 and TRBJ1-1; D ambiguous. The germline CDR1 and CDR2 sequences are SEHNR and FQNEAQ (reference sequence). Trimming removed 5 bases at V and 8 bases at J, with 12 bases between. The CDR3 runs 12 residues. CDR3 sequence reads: CASSPNMPEAFF. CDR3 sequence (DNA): TGTGCCAGCAGCCCCAACATGCCCGAAGCTTTCTTT.

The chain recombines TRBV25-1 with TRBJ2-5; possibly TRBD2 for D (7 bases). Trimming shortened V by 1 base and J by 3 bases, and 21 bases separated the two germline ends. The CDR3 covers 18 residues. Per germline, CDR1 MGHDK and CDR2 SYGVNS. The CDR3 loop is CASSESKYGGGAEETQYF. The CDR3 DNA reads TGTGCCAGCAGTGAATCTAAGTACGGTGGGGGGGCAGAAGAGACCCAGTACTTC.

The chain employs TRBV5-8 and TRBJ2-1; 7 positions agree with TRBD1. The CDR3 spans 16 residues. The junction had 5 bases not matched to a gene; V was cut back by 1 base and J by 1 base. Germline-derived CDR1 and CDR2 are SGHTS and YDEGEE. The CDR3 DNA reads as TGTGCCAGCAGCTTGAGAGGGACAGCATCCTACAATGAGCAGTTCTTC. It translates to CASSLRGTASYNEQFF.

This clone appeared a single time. The CDR3 spells CASRGDSPVSGANVLTF. The CDR3 bases are TGTGCCAGTAGGGGGGACAGCCCGGTGTCTGGGGCCAACGTCCTGACTTTC. The genes are TRBV19 and TRBJ2-6, with 7 bases matching TRBD1. The V gene end was trimmed by 6 bases and the J gene end by 1 base; junction bases not matched to a gene: 9. From germline, CDR1 is LNHDA and CDR2 SQIVND (reference sequence). The CDR3 covers 17 residues. The full variable domain, rest sourced from reference TRBV19 and TRBJ2-6, is DGGITQSPKYLFRKEGQNVTLSCEQNLNHDAMYWYRQDPGQGLRLIYYSQIVNDFQKGDIAEGYSVSREKKESFPLTVTSAQKNPTAFYLCASRGDSPVSGANVLTFGAGSRLTVL.

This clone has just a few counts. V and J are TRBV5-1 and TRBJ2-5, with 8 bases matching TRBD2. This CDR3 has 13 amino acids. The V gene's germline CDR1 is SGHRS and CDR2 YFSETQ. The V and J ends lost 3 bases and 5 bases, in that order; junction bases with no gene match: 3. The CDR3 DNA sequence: TGCGCCAGCAGCTGGGGACTAGGGGAGACCCAGTACTTC. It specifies CASSWGLGETQYF. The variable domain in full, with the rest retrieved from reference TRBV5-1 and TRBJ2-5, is KAGVTQTPRYLIKTRGQQVTLSCSPISGHRSVSWYQQTPGQGLQFLFEYFSETQRNKGNFPGRFSGRQFSNSRSEMNVSTLELGDSALYLCASSWGLGETQYFGPGTRLLVL.

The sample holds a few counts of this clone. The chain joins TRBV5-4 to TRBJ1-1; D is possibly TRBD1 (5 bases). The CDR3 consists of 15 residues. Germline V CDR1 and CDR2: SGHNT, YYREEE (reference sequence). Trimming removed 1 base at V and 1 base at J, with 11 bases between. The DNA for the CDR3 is TGTGCCAGCAGCTTGAGTTTACAGGAGAACACTGAAGCTTTCTTT. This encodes CASSLSLQENTEAFF. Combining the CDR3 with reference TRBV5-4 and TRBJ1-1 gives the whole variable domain ETGVTQSPTHLIKTRGQQVTLRCSSQSGHNTVSWYQQALGQGPQFIFQYYREEENGRGNFPPRFSGLQFPNYSSELNVNALELDDSALYLCASSLSLQENTEAFFGQGTRLTVV.

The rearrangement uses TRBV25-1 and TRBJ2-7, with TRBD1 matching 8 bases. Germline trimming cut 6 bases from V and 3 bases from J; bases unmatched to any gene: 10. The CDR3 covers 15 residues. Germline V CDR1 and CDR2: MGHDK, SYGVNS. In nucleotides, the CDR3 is TGTGCCAGCAGCCCGCACCGACAGGGGATCTACGAGCAGTACTTC. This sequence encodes CASSPHRQGIYEQYF.

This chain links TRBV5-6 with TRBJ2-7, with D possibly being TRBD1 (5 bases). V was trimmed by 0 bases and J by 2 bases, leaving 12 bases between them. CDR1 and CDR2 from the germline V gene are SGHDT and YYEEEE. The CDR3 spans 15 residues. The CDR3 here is CASSLALKGPYEQYF. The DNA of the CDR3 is TGTGCCAGCAGCTTGGCCCTCAAGGGGCCCTACGAGCAGTACTTC. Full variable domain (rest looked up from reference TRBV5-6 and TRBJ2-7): DAGVTQSPTHLIKTRGQQVTLRCSPKSGHDTVSWYQQALGQGPQFIFQYYEEEERQRGNFPDRFSGHQFPNYSSELNVNALLLGDSALYLCASSLALKGPYEQYFGPGTRLTVT.

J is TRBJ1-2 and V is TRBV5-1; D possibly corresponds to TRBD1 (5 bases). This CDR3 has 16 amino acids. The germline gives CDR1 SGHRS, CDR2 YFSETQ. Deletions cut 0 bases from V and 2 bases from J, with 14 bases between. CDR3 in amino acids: CASSLDGARLNYGYTF. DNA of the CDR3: TGCGCCAGCAGCTTGGATGGGGCGCGTTTAAACTATGGCTACACCTTC.

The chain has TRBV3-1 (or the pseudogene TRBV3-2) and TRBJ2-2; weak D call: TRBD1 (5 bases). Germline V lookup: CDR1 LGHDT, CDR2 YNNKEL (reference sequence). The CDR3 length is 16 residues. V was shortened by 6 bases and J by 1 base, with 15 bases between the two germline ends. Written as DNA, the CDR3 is TGTGCCAGCAGACCTATCAGGGCGGTGAACACCGGGGAGCTGTTTTTT. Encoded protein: CASRPIRAVNTGELFF.

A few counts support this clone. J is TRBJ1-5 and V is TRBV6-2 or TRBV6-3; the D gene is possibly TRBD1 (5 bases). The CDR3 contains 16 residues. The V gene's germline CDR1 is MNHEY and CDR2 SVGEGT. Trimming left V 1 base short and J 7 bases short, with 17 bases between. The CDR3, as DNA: TGTGCCAGCAGTTACTACACGGGGGGGTCTGGGCAGCCCCAGCATTTT. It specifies CASSYYTGGSGQPQHF.

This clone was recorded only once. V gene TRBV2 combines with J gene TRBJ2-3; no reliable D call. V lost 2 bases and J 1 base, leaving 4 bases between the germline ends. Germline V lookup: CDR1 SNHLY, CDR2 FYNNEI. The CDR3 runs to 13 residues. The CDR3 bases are TGTGCCAGCAGTGAACCAGGCACAGATACGCAGTATTTT. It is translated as CASSEPGTDTQYF.

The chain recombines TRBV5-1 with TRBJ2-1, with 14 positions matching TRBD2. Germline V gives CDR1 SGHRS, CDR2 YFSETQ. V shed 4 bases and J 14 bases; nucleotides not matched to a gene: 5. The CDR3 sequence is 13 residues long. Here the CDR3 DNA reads TGCGCCAGCAGCGTCGGACTAGCGGGGGGAAAGTTCTTC. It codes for CASSVGLAGGKFF. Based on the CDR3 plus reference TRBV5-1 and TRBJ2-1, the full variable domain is KAGVTQTPRYLIKTRGQQVTLSCSPISGHRSVSWYQQTPGQGLQFLFEYFSETQRNKGNFPGRFSGRQFSNSRSEMNVSTLELGDSALYLCASSVGLAGGKFFGPGTRLTVL.

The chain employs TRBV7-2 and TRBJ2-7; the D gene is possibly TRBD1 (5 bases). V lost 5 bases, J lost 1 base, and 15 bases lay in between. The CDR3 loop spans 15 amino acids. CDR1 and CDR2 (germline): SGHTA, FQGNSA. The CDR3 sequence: CASSPVAGPSYEQYF. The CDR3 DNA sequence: TGTGCCAGCAGCCCCGTCGCAGGGCCGTCCTACGAGCAGTACTTC.

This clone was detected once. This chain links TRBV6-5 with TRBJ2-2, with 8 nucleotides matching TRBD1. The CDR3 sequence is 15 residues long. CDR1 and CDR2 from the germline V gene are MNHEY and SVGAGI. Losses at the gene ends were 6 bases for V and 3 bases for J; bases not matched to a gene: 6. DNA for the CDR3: TGTGCCAGCAGACCAGGACAGGGAGACACCGGGGAGCTGTTTTTT. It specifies CASRPGQGDTGELFF.

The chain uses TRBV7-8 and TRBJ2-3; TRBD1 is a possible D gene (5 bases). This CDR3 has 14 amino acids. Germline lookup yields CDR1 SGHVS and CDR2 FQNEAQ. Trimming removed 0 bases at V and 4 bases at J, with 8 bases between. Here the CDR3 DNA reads TGTGCCAGCAGCTTAGCGCTACAGGCAGATACGCAGTATTTT. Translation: CASSLALQADTQYF. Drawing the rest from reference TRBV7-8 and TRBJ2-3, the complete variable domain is GAGVSQSPRYKVAKRGQDVALRCDPISGHVSLFWYQQALGQGPEFLTYFQNEAQLDKSGLPSDRFFAERPEGSVSTLKIQRTQQEDSAVYLCASSLALQADTQYFGPGTRLTVL.

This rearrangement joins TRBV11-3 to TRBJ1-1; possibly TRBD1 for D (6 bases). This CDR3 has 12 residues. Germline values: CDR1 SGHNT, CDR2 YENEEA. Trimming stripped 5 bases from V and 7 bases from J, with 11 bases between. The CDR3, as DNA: TGTGCCAGCAGCCCAGGGGAGGGTGAAGCTTTCTTT. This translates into CASSPGEGEAFF.

The CDR3 is CASSQADRGRNNEQFF. The DNA for the CDR3 is TGCGCCAGCAGCCAAGCGGACAGGGGTAGAAACAATGAGCAGTTCTTC. The chain joins TRBV4-1 to TRBJ2-1; 9 bases fit TRBD1. Looked up from germline, CDR1 is MGHRA and CDR2 is YSYEKL. Trimming cost V 1 base and J 5 bases; bases outside gene matches: 6. CDR3 size: 16 residues.

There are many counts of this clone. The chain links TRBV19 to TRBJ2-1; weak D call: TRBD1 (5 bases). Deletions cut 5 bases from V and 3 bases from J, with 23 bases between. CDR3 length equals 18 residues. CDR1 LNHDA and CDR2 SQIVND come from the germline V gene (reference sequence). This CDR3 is CASSVRTPPQHYYNEQFF. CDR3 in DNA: TGTGCCAGTAGTGTGAGGACACCACCTCAACATTACTACAATGAGCAGTTCTTC.

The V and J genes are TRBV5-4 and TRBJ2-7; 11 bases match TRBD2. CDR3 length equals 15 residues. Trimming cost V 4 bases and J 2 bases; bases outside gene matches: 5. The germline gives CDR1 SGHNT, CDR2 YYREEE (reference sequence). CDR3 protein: CASSLGTSGTYEQYF. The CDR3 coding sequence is TGTGCCAGCAGCCTAGGGACTAGCGGTACCTACGAGCAGTACTTC.